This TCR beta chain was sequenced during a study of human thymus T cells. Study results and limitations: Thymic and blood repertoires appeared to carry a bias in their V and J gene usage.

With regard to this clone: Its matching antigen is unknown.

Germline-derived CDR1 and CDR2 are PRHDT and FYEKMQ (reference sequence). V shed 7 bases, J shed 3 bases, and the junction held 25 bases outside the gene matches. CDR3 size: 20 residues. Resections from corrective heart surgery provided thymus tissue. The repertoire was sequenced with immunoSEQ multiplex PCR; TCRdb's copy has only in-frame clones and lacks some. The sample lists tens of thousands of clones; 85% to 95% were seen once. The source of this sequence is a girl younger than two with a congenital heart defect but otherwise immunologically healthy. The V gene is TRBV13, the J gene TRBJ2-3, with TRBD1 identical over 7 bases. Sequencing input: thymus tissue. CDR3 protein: CASKRADRRTSYRGTDTQYF. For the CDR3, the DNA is TGTGCCAGCAAACGGGCGGACAGGCGAACGAGCTACCGAGGGACAGATACGCAGTATTTT.